The 16 T cell receptor beta chains listed next were all sequenced from one sample in a study of shared clonotypes between healthy human individuals. TCRdb's table, derived via immunoSEQ multiplex PCR, lists solely in-frame clones and lacks some. The profile shows fewer than 600,000 clones, roughly 77% of them singletons. Material for sequencing was PBMCs. These receptors were collected from a woman aged 40-49 years in good health. Some clones in this sample may be carry-over from other donors' samples.

This chain uses TRBV19 with TRBJ1-1, with 7 bases lining up with TRBD1. The CDR3 has 14 residues. The trim removed 5 bases at V and 3 bases at J, leaving 6 bases unmatched. The germline CDR1 and CDR2 sequences are LNHDA and SQIVND (reference sequence). CDR3 nucleotide sequence: TGTGCCAGTAGTCATCCAGGGGGATACACTGAAGCTTTCTTT. Translation gives CASSHPGGYTEAFF.

The chain joins TRBV27 to TRBJ2-3; tentatively, D is TRBD1 (6 bases). Trimming stripped 6 bases from V and 4 bases from J, with 11 bases between. This CDR3 is 13 amino acids long. From germline, CDR1 is MNHEY and CDR2 SMNVEV (reference sequence). The CDR3 nucleotides are TGTGCCAGCAGGCGTGGGGGCGCAGATACGCAGTATTTT. Translation: CASRRGGADTQYF.

The J gene is TRBJ2-7, the V gene TRBV4-1; 8 nucleotides agree with TRBD2. J lost 1 base, V lost 4 bases, and 9 bases had no gene match. Germline V gene lookup returns CDR1 MGHRA and CDR2 YSYEKL. The CDR3 is 16 residues long. The CDR3 region is CASSPFWAGGSYEQYF. In DNA form, the CDR3 reads TGCGCCAGCAGCCCTTTCTGGGCGGGAGGTTCCTACGAGCAGTACTTC.

The chain recombines TRBV11-2 with TRBJ2-7; no reliable D call. CDR3 length equals 13 residues. V lost 5 bases and J 6 bases, leaving 14 bases between the germline ends. The germline V gene encodes CDR1 SGHAT and CDR2 FQNNGV. CDR3 nucleotide sequence: TGTGCCAGCAGCCCGACCCGTTGGACCGAGCAGTACTTC. Amino acid sequence: CASSPTRWTEQYF.

V usage is TRBV11-2 and J usage is TRBJ2-1, with 12 bases identical to TRBD2. The germline V gene has CDR1 SGHAT and CDR2 FQNNGV. V gave up 3 bases and J gave up 8 bases; unmatched junction bases: 8. This CDR3 spans 16 amino acids. The DNA of the CDR3 is TGTGCCAGCAGCTTGGAGACTAGCGGGAGTGTCGATGAGCAGTTCTTC. Translating gives CASSLETSGSVDEQFF.

This clone occurred a few times. This chain connects TRBV2 to TRBJ1-2; D ambiguous. CDR1 and CDR2 from the germline V gene are SNHLY and FYNNEI. The CDR3 runs to 13 residues. Trimming stripped 4 bases from V and 3 bases from J, with 9 bases between. The CDR3 here is CASSAQVYYGYTF. Written as DNA, the CDR3 is TGTGCCAGCAGTGCCCAGGTTTACTATGGCTACACCTTC.

Details on this clone: A far bigger clonotype differs at one base, so this is likely a read error. Other DNA variants within this sample encode the same CDR3. The rearrangement uses TRBV2 and TRBJ1-5; 8 bases map to TRBD1. The J segment lost 9 bases and the V segment lost 8 bases, leaving 12 bases of the junction unmatched. In germline, CDR1 is SNHLY, CDR2 FYNNEI. The CDR3 has 14 amino acids. DNA for the CDR3: TGTGCCAGCGGCGGACAGGGCGCGTCTGGGCCCCAGCATTTT. Amino acid sequence: CASGGQGASGPQHF.

The chain carries TRBV5-1 and TRBJ2-2; perhaps TRBD2 as D (6 bases). V gave up 4 bases and J gave up 5 bases, with 15 bases separating them. The CDR3 contains 15 residues. Looked up from germline, CDR1 is SGHRS and CDR2 is YFSETQ. CDR3: CASSPDGRGTGELFF. In DNA form, the CDR3 reads TGCGCCAGCAGCCCCGACGGACGGGGGACCGGGGAGCTGTTTTTT. Based on the CDR3 plus reference TRBV5-1 and TRBJ2-2, the full variable domain is KAGVTQTPRYLIKTRGQQVTLSCSPISGHRSVSWYQQTPGQGLQFLFEYFSETQRNKGNFPGRFSGRQFSNSRSEMNVSTLELGDSALYLCASSPDGRGTGELFFGEGSRLTVL.

The V and J genes are TRBV19 and TRBJ2-1, with D uncertain. This CDR3 has 13 residues. V lost 5 bases and J lost 8, with 13 bases in between. Germline V gene data show CDR1 as LNHDA and CDR2 as SQIVND (reference sequence). In DNA, the CDR3 is TGTGCCAGTAGTGTCGGGCAGTTCGATGAGCAGTTCTTC. Encoded protein: CASSVGQFDEQFF.

The chain has TRBV5-1 and TRBJ2-3; possible D gene TRBD2, 6 bases. Germline lookup yields CDR1 SGHRS and CDR2 YFSETQ. The CDR3 totals 13 residues. V shed 9 bases and J shed 4 bases, with 15 bases lying between them. The chain's CDR3 is CATRESVADTQYF. CDR3 DNA sequence: TGCGCCACCCGGGAGTCCGTCGCAGATACGCAGTATTTT.

V and J are TRBV5-1 and TRBJ2-1; 9 nucleotides line up with TRBD2. Germline loops: CDR1 SGHRS, CDR2 YFSETQ. The CDR3 is 18 amino acids. V lost 3 bases to trimming and J lost 1 base; unmatched junction nucleotides: 11. The CDR3 DNA reads as TGCGCCAGCAGCTGGGGTAGCGGGAGCGGGGGATCCTACAATGAGCAGTTCTTC. This encodes CASSWGSGSGGSYNEQFF.

This sequence joins TRBV4-1 and TRBJ1-1; 7 positions agree with TRBD1. Germline V CDR1 and CDR2: MGHRA, YSYEKL. This CDR3 is 16 amino acids long. V trimming: 1 base; J trimming: 2 bases; junction bases outside the gene matches: 7. In nucleotides, the CDR3 is TGCGCCAGCAGCCAAGGCCACAGGGGACTTAACACTGAAGCTTTCTTT. Protein: CASSQGHRGLNTEAFF.

The rearrangement links TRBV6-1 to TRBJ1-4, with 8 bases aligning to TRBD1. This CDR3 comprises 15 residues. The ends lost 6 bases at V and 7 bases at J; junction bases unmatched: 10. Per the germline V gene, CDR1 is MNHNS and CDR2 is SASEGT. CDR3 amino acids: CASRPDRVPTEKLFF. In DNA, the CDR3 is TGTGCCAGCAGACCGGACAGGGTCCCCACTGAAAAACTGTTTTTT.

The rearrangement joins TRBV1 to TRBJ1-2; no DNA check was done on the table's D call, TRBD1. TRBV1 is marked as a pseudogene. This CDR3 has 15 amino acids. CDR3 residues: CTSSQGQSLDHGYTF. DNA for the CDR3: TGCACCAGCAGCCAAGGACAGAGTTTGGACCATGGCTACACCTTC.

This clone has a single count. This probably arose from a read error, given a far larger clone one base away. This specimen includes other DNA sequences encoding the same CDR3. The chain uses TRBV30 and TRBJ1-2, with TRBD1 identical over 8 bases. This CDR3 has 14 amino acids. Germline V gene data show CDR1 as GTSNPN and CDR2 as SVGIG (reference sequence). The CDR3 spells CAWRRDRSNYGYTF. The CDR3 nucleotides are TGCGCCTGGAGACGGGACAGGAGTAACTATGGCTACACCTTC.

V is TRBV10-3 and J is TRBJ2-3, with D unclear. CDR1 is ENHRY and CDR2 is SYGVKD in the germline V gene. V was cut by 3 bases and J by 2 bases, with 15 bases left in between. CDR3 length: 16 residues. CDR3 sequence (DNA): TGTGCCATCAGTGATAAGGCCATAGGGATCACAGATACGCAGTATTTT. It is translated as CAISDKAIGITDTQYF.